This T cell receptor beta chain was identified during a study of blood T cell repertoires in COVID-19. Study-level information: COVID-19 samples from acute and convalescent phases originated in the United States, Italy and Spain. Sample material is recorded as cDNA or gDNA derived from T cells, B-cell-depleted T cells, or PBMCs.

The authors' processing: Researchers report that nucleated cell counts were estimated from reference gene primer amplification. Sequencing used immunoSEQ multiplex PCR; TCRdb keeps in-frame clones, though not all of them. V, J and clone size were drawn from that table, and D and trimming were deduced from the DNA. Of more than 95,000 clones listed, 75% to 95% are singletons. V was pared by 1 base and J by 9 bases, with 19 bases between. There are 16 residues in the CDR3. The germline gives CDR1 LNHDA, CDR2 SQIVND (reference sequence). Material for sequencing was peripheral blood. The origin of this receptor is a human donor in a cohort sampled during active COVID-19. V is TRBV19 and J is TRBJ2-1; D may be TRBD2 (7 bases). The CDR3 is CASSIAGGAGITEQFF. Written as DNA, the CDR3 is TGTGCCAGTAGTATAGCTGGGGGGGCGGGAATAACTGAGCAGTTCTTC.